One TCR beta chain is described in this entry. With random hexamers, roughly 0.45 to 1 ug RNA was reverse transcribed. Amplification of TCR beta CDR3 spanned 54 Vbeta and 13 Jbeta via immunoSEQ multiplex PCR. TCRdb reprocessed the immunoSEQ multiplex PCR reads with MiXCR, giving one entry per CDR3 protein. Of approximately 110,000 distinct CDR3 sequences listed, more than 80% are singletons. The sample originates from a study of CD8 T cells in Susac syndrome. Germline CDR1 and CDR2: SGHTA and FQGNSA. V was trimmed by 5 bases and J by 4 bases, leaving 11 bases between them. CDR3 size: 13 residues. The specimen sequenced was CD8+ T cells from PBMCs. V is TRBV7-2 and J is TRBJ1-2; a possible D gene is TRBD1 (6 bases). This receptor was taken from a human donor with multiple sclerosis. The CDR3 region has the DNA TGTGCCAGCAGCCCACCAGGGGCCTATGGCTACACCTTC. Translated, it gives CASSPPGAYGYTF. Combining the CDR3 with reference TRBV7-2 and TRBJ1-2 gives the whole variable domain GAGVSQSPSNKVTEKGKDVELRCDPISGHTALYWYRQSLGQGLEFLIYFQGNSAPDKSGLPSDRFSAERTGGSVSTLTIQRTQQEDSAVYLCASSPPGAYGYTFGSGTRLTVV.